This TCR beta chain was profiled in a study of neurological immune-mediated disorders. Germline CDR1 and CDR2: SQVTM and ANQGSEA. This CDR3 spans 13 amino acids. V was clipped by 3 bases and J by 5 bases, with 11 bases between them. The time point here: technical triplicate 2. This clonotype was picked up many times. TCRdb used MiXCR to reprocess the 5' RACE reads, holding one entry per CDR3 protein. Of roughly 61,000 distinct CDR3 sequences detected, 24% appear once; the ten largest clones hold roughly 4.6%. V and J are TRBV29-1 and TRBJ2-4; either TRBD1 or TRBD2 may supply D (5 bases each). This clonotype was obtained from a man in his fifties or sixties with HTLV-1-associated myelopathy (HAM/TSP). The specimen sequenced was PBMCs. CDR3 sequence reads: CSVESLGENIQYF. The DNA of the CDR3 is TGCAGCGTTGAGTCCCTGGGGGAAAACATTCAGTACTTC.